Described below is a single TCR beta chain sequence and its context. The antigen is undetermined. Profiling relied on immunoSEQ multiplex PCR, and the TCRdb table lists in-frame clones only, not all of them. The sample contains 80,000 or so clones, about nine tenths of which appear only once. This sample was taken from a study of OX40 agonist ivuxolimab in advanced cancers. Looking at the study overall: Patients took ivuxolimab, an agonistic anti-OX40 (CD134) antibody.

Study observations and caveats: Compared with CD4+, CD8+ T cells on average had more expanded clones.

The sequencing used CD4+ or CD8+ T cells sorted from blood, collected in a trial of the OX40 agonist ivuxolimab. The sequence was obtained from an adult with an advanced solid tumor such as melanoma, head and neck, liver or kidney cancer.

DNA for the CDR3: TGTGCCAGCAGTTGGGGCCTCTATGGCTACACCTTC. It codes for CASSWGLYGYTF. This chain connects TRBV6-5 to TRBJ1-2; D might be TRBD1 (5 bases). CDR1 and CDR2 from the germline V gene are MNHEY and SVGAGI. This CDR3 has 12 amino acids. V was pared by 4 bases and J by 4 bases, with 7 bases between.